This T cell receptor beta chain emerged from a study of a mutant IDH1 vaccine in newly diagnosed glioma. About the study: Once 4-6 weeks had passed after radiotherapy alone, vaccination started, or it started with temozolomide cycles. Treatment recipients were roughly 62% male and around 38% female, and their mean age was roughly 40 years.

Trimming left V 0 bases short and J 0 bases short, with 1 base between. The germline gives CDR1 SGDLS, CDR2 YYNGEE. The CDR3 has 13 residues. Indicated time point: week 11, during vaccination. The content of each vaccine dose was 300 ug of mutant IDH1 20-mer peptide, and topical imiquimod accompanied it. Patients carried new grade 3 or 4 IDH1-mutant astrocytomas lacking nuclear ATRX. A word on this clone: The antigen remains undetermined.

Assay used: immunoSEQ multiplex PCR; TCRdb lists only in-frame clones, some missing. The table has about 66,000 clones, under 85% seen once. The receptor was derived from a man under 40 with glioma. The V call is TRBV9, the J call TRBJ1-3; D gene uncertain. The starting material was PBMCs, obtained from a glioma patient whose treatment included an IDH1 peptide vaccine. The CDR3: CASSVDSGNTIYF. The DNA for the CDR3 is TGTGCCAGCAGCGTAGACTCTGGAAACACCATATATTTT.